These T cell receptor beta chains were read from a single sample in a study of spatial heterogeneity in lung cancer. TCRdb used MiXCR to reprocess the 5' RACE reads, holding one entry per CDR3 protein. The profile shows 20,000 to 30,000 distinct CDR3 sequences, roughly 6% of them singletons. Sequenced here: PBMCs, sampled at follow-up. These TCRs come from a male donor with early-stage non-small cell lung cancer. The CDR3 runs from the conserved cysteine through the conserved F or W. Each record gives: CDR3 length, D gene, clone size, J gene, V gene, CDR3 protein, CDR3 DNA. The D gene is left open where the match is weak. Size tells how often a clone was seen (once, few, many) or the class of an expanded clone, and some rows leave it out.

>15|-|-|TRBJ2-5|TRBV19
CASSIRTRPSETQYF
TGTGCCAGTAGTATCCGGACTCGTCCAAGTGAGACCCAGTACTTC
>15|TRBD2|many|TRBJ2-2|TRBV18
CASSPPDGRTGELFF
TGTGCCAGCTCACCACCGGACGGGAGGACCGGGGAGCTGTTTTTT
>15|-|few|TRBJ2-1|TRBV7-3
CASSWYGLFGNEQFF
TGTGCCAGCAGCTGGTACGGTCTGTTCGGCAATGAGCAGTTCTTC
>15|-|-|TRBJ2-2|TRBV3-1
CASSQGPGASGELFF
TGTGCCAGCAGCCAAGGACCGGGGGCTAGCGGGGAGCTGTTTTTT
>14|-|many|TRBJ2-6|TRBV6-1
CASSEPPEANVLTF
TGTGCCAGCAGTGAACCCCCTGAGGCCAACGTCCTGACTTTC
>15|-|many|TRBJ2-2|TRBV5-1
CASSFSVVNTGELFF
TGCGCCAGCAGCTTTTCCGTTGTTAACACCGGGGAGCTGTTTTTT
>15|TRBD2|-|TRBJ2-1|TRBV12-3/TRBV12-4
CASSPTSGNYNEQFF
TGTGCCAGCAGTCCCACTAGCGGGAATTACAATGAGCAGTTCTTC
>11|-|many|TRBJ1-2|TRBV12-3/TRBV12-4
CASSSEGLGTF
TGTGCCAGCAGTTCCGAGGGTTTAGGAACCTTC
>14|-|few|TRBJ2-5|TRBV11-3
CASSLRVGPGTQYF
TGTGCCAGCAGCTTACGGGTGGGGCCAGGGACCCAGTACTTC
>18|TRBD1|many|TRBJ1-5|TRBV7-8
CASSQRAGQGYGGQPQHF
TGTGCCAGCAGCCAAAGAGCGGGACAGGGATATGGCGGTCAGCCCCAGCATTTT
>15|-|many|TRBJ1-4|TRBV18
CASSGGWDTNEKLFF
TGTGCCAGCTCAGGAGGATGGGACACCAATGAAAAACTGTTTTTT
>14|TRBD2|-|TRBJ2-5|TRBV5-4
CASRGPTSGETQYF
TGTGCCAGCAGAGGACCCACTAGCGGAGAGACCCAGTACTTC
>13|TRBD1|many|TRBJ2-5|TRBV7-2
CASRRTGRQTQYF
TGTGCCAGCAGAAGGACAGGGAGGCAGACCCAGTACTTC
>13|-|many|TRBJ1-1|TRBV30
CAWNPQRDTEAFF
TGTGCCTGGAATCCTCAAAGGGACACTGAAGCTTTCTTT
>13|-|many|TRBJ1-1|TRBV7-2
CASSSFGGTEAFF
TGTGCCAGCAGTTCCTTCGGGGGAACTGAAGCTTTCTTT
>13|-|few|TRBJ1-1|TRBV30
CAWNKGPNTEAFF
TGTGCCTGGAATAAGGGCCCGAACACTGAAGCTTTCTTT
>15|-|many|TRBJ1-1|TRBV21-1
CASSKGRQRGTEAFF
TGTGCCAGCAGCAAAGGGCGGCAGCGAGGCACTGAAGCTTTCTTT
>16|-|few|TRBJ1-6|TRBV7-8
CASSEGGGLGNSPLHF
TGTGCCAGCAGCGAGGGGGGGGGCCTCGGAAATTCACCCCTCCACTTT
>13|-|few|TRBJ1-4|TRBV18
CASSPRENEKLFF
TGTGCCAGCTCACCACGAGAGAATGAAAAACTGTTTTTT
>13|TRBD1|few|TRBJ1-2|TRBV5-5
CASSSPGQPVYTF
TGTGCCAGCAGCTCTCCGGGACAGCCTGTTTACACCTTC
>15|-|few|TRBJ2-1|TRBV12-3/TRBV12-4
CASSSSTGLYNEQFF
TGTGCCAGCAGTTCCTCCACCGGGTTATACAATGAGCAGTTCTTC
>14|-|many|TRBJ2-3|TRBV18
CASSRISSTDTQYF
TGTGCCAGCTCACGGATATCTAGCACAGATACGCAGTATTTT